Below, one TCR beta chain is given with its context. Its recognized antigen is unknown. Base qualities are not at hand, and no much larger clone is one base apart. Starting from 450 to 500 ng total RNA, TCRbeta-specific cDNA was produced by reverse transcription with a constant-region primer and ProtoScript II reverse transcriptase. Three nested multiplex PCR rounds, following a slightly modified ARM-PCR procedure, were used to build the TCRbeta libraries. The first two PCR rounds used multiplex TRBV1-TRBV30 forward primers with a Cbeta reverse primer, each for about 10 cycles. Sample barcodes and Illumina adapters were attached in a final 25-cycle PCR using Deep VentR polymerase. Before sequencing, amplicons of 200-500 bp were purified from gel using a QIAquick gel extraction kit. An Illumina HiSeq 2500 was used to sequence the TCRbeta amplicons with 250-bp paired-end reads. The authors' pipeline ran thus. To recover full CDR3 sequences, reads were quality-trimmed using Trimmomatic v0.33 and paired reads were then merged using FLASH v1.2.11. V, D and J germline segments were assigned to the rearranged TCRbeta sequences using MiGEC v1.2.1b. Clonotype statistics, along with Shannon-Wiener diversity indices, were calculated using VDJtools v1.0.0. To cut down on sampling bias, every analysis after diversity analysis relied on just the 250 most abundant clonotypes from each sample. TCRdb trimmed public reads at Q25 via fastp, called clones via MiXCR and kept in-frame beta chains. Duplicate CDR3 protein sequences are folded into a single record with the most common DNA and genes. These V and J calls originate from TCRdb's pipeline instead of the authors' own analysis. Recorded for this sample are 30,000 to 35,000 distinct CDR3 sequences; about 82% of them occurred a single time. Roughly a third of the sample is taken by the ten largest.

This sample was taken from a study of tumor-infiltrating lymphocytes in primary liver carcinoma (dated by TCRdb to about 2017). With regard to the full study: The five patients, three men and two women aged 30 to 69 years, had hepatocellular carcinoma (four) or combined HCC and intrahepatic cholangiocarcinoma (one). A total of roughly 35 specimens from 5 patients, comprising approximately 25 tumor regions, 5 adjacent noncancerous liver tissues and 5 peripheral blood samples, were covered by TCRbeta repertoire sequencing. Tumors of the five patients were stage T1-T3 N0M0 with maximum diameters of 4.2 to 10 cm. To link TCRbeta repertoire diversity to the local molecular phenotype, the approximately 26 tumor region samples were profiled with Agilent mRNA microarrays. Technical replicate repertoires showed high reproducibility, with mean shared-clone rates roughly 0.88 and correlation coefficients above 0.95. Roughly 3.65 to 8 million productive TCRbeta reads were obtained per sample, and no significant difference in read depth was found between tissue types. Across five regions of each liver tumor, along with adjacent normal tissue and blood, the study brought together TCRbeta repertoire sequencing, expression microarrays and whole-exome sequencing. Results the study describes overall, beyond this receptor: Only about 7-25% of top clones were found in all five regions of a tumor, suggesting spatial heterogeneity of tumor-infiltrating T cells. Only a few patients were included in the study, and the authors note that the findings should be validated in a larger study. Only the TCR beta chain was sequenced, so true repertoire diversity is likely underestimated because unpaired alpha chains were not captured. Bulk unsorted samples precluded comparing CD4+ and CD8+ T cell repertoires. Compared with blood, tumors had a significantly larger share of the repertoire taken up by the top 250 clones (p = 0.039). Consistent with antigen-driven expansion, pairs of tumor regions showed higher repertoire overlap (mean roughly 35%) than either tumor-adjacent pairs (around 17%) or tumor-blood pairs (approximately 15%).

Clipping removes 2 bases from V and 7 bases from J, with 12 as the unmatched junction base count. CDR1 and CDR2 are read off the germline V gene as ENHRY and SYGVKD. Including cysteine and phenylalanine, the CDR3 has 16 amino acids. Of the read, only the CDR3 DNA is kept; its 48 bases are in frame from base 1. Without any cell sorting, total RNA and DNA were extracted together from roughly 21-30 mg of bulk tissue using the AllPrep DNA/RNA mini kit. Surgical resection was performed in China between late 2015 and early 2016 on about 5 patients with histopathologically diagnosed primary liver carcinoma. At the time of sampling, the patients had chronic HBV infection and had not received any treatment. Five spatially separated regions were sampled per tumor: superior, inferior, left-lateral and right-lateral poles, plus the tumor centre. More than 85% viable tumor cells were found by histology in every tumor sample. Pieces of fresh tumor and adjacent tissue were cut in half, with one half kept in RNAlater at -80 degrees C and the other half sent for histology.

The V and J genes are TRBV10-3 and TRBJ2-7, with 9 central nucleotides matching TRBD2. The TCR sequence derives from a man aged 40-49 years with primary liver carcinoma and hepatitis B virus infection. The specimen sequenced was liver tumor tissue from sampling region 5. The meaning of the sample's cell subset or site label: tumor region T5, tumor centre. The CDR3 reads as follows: CAISERLADRRKEQYF. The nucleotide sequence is TGTGCCATCAGTGAGAGACTAGCGGACCGTCGGAAAGAGCAGTACTTC.